The 26 T cell receptor beta chains below come from one sample, sequenced in a study of T-cell memory formation after mild COVID-19. MiXCR, applied by TCRdb to the 5' RACE reads, yields one record per CDR3 protein. The sample gives approximately 490,000 distinct CDR3 sequences, about a fifth of which show up once; around 12% is in the top ten. The sequenced sample consisted of PBMCs or a T cell subset sorted from them (not recorded which). These receptors were taken from an adult woman who had mild COVID-19 (a few samples of this study predate the infection). Cell type and time point are not known.

The sample holds a few counts of this clonotype. The rearrangement joins TRBV12-3 or TRBV12-4 to TRBJ2-1; TRBD1 matches 8 bases. V was pared by 6 bases and J by 5 bases, with 12 bases of the junction left unmatched. This CDR3 spans 16 amino acids. The CDR3 region is CASRNTRQGRNNEQFF. CDR3 coding DNA: TGTGCCAGCAGGAATACCAGACAGGGGCGGAACAATGAGCAGTTCTTC.

This clonotype was detected ten times or more. The rearrangement uses TRBV4-2 and TRBJ2-3; possible D gene TRBD1, 5 bases. CDR3 length equals 16 residues. In germline, CDR1 is LGHNA, CDR2 YNFKEQ. V was trimmed by 2 bases and J by 3 bases, leaving 15 bases between them. The CDR3 reads CASSQRIRTRTDTQYF. For the CDR3, the DNA is TGTGCCAGCAGCCAACGGATTAGGACACGGACAGATACGCAGTATTTT.

The table lists this clonotype with a few counts. J is TRBJ1-1 and V is TRBV6-5, with D uncertain. The CDR3 has 17 residues. Germline CDR1 and CDR2: MNHEY and SVGAGI. Trimming cost V 0 bases and J 0 bases, with 14 bases left between them. The CDR3 DNA sequence: TGTGCCAGCAGTTACTCGGATGCCGGGTGGATGAACACTGAAGCTTTCTTT. Its translation is CASSYSDAGWMNTEAFF.

As to this clonotype: The junction and the germline gene differ at one end; a read error may be behind it. The chain is built from TRBV7-8 and TRBJ2-5; 9 bases match TRBD1. In germline, CDR1 is SGHVS, CDR2 FQNEAQ. CDR3 length: 16 amino acids. CDR3 sequence: CAISSLPGQGQETQYF. CDR3 bases: TGTGCCATCAGCTCCCTCCCGGGACAGGGTCAAGAGACCCAGTACTTC.

The rearrangement joins TRBV6-1 to TRBJ1-1; the D gene is possibly TRBD1 (6 bases). The CDR3 has 15 amino acids. V was clipped by 1 base and J by 10 bases, with 19 bases between them. Germline CDR1 MNHNS, CDR2 SASEGT. CDR3 DNA: TGTGCCAGCAGTGAAGGAGGTACAGGGAGATCCCGAGCTTTCTTT. This translates into CASSEGGTGRSRAFF.

This clonotype was counted a few times. CDR3 in amino acids: CASSAGTGTGYYEQYF. The CDR3 nucleotides read TGTGCCAGCAGCGCCGGAACCGGGACAGGGTACTACGAGCAGTACTTC. The V call is TRBV11-2, the J call TRBJ2-7; the match to TRBD1 covers 9 bases. V shed 5 bases and J 3 bases; nucleotides not matched to a gene: 11. The CDR3 runs 16 residues. CDR1 and CDR2 from the germline V gene are SGHAT and FQNNGV.

This clonotype appeared a few times. The chain joins TRBV12-3 or TRBV12-4 to TRBJ1-2; TRBD1 matches 9 bases. The CDR3 has 17 residues. V lost 3 bases to trimming and J lost 5 bases; unmatched junction nucleotides: 13. The CDR3 region is CASSLGQGYGPWYGYTF. CDR3 DNA sequence: TGTGCCAGCAGTTTGGGACAGGGCTATGGCCCCTGGTATGGCTACACCTTC.

The chain is built from TRBV12-3 or TRBV12-4 and TRBJ1-2, with 8 bases matching TRBD1. The CDR3 totals 16 residues. The junction had 12 bases not matched to a gene; V was cut back by 5 bases and J by 4 bases. CDR3 in DNA: TGTGCCAGCAGTCGTGCCGGGACAGGAGGGAGCTATGGCTACACCTTC. Protein sequence: CASSRAGTGGSYGYTF.

This clonotype was counted only a few times. The chain uses TRBV5-1 and TRBJ2-2; 11 bases map to TRBD2. This CDR3 is built from 16 residues. Germline CDR1 is SGHRS and CDR2 is YFSETQ. J lost 5 bases, V lost 1 base, and 4 bases had no gene match. The CDR3: CASSLTSGRYTGELFF. The CDR3 bases are TGCGCCAGCAGCTTGACTAGCGGGAGATATACCGGGGAGCTGTTTTTT.

This clonotype was counted between two and nine times. V gene TRBV12-3 or TRBV12-4 combines with J gene TRBJ2-7; perhaps TRBD1 as D (5 bases). V dropped 3 bases and J dropped 2 bases, with 8 bases sitting between them. CDR3 length: 13 residues. The CDR3 is CASSFKGTYEQYF. The DNA for the CDR3 is TGTGCCAGCAGTTTCAAGGGGACCTACGAGCAGTACTTC.

The chain recombines TRBV11-1 with TRBJ1-2; a weak D match, TRBD1 (6 bases). The CDR3 extends over 15 amino acids. V was clipped by 2 bases and J by 2 bases, with 12 bases between them. CDR1 is SGHAT, CDR2 FQDESV, per germline (reference sequence). CDR3 bases: TGTGCCAGCAGCTTAACAGACGGACAGAACTATGGCTACACCTTC. Translated, it gives CASSLTDGQNYGYTF.

CDR3 sequence: CSARVSTDTQYF. The CDR3 region has the DNA TGCAGTGCTAGGGTTAGCACAGATACGCAGTATTTT. The chain uses TRBV20-1 and TRBJ2-3; D is ambiguous. The CDR3 covers 12 residues. Germline V gene lookup returns CDR1 DFQATT and CDR2 SNEGSKA (reference sequence). V lost 3 bases, J lost 0 bases, and 4 bases lay in between.

This clonotype has a handful of counts. The CDR3 loop is CASSVATTPGPTEAFF. CDR3 DNA sequence: TGTGCCAGCAGCGTAGCGACTACCCCCGGGCCCACTGAAGCTTTCTTT. The chain recombines TRBV9 with TRBJ1-1; no reliable D call. Trimming cost V 0 bases and J 4 bases, with 16 bases left between them. Germline V lookup: CDR1 SGDLS, CDR2 YYNGEE. The CDR3 is 16 residues long.

With regard to this clonotype: A much larger clonotype is one base distant, so this may be a read error. V and J are TRBV12-3 or TRBV12-4 and TRBJ2-7, with a tentative D call TRBD1 (5 bases). This CDR3 contains 13 residues. The CDR3 DNA reads TGTGCCAGCAATTTACAGGCACCCTACGAGCAGTACTTC. It translates to CASNLQAPYEQYF.

This clonotype has more than one count but fewer than ten. The J gene is TRBJ2-5, the V gene TRBV12-3 or TRBV12-4; TRBD1 aligns across 9 bases. After removal of 2 bases from V and 0 bases from J, the junction contained 10 bases not matched to a gene. The CDR3 totals 18 residues. The CDR3 nucleotides are TGTGCCAGCAGTTTAAGGACAGGGGCCTCTGGGTACCAAGAGACCCAGTACTTC. Encoded protein: CASSLRTGASGYQETQYF.

The V call is TRBV12-3 or TRBV12-4, the J call TRBJ1-2, with D tentatively TRBD1 (5 bases). The CDR3 runs to 14 residues. V lost 6 bases to trimming and J lost 7 bases, with 18 bases between them. This CDR3 reads CASSETDRAGGYTF. The DNA for the CDR3 is TGTGCCAGCAGCGAGACAGACCGGGCGGGTGGCTACACCTTC.

The chain joins TRBV18 to TRBJ1-1; D perhaps matches TRBD1 (5 bases). Trimming removed 10 bases from V and 1 base from J, with 13 bases in between. The CDR3 has 13 amino acids. Germline V gene sequence: CDR1 KGHSH, CDR2 LQKENI. CDR3 sequence: CATRDSPNTEAFF. The CDR3 nucleotides are TGTGCCACCCGAGACAGCCCGAACACTGAAGCTTTCTTT. The whole variable domain, remainder taken from reference TRBV18 and TRBJ1-1, is NAGVMQNPRHLVRRRGQEARLRCSPMKGHSHVYWYRQLPEEGLKFMVYLQKENIIDESGMPKERFSAEFPKEGPSILRIQQVVRGDSAAYFCATRDSPNTEAFFGQGTRLTVV.

This clonotype was detected only a few times. V gene TRBV5-1 combines with J gene TRBJ2-7, with TRBD1 as a possible D gene (6 bases). The CDR3 spans 13 residues. The V end was cut by 4 bases, the J end by 0 bases, with 8 bases between. Germline-derived CDR1 and CDR2 are SGHRS and YFSETQ. DNA of the CDR3: TGCGCCAGCAGCGGGGACACCTCCTACGAGCAGTACTTC. It translates to CASSGDTSYEQYF.

In this sample, this clonotype turned up a few times. V gene TRBV5-1 combines with J gene TRBJ1-2; D is undetermined. There are 14 residues in the CDR3. Germline V gene data show CDR1 as SGHRS and CDR2 as YFSETQ. Trimming stripped 0 bases from V and 0 bases from J, with 6 bases between. The CDR3 coding sequence is TGCGCCAGCAGCTTGGATCGCTCTAACTATGGCTACACCTTC. This codes for CASSLDRSNYGYTF. Based on the CDR3 plus reference TRBV5-1 and TRBJ1-2, the full variable domain is KAGVTQTPRYLIKTRGQQVTLSCSPISGHRSVSWYQQTPGQGLQFLFEYFSETQRNKGNFPGRFSGRQFSNSRSEMNVSTLELGDSALYLCASSLDRSNYGYTFGSGTRLTVV.

The CDR3: CAISDTGYGYTF. The CDR3, as DNA: TGTGCCATCAGTGATACAGGCTATGGCTACACCTTC. The gene calls are TRBV10-3 and TRBJ1-2; the D gene is possibly TRBD1 (5 bases). From germline, CDR1 is ENHRY and CDR2 SYGVKD. Trimming pared 3 bases from V and 4 bases from J, leaving 6 bases between. CDR3 length equals 12 residues.

V gene TRBV7-6 combines with J gene TRBJ1-1; TRBD1 agrees at 8 bases. The V gene's germline CDR1 is SGHVS and CDR2 FNYEAQ. The trim removed 5 bases at V and 9 bases at J, leaving 8 bases unmatched. This CDR3 comprises 13 residues. The CDR3 sequence is CASSVGQAMKAFF. In nucleotides, the CDR3 is TGTGCCAGCAGCGTGGGACAGGCAATGAAAGCTTTCTTT.

The V gene is TRBV7-9, the J gene TRBJ1-1, with TRBD1 matching 7 bases. The germline V gene has CDR1 SEHNR and CDR2 FQNEAQ (reference sequence). V lost 5 bases and J lost 5; bases outside the gene matches: 11. This CDR3 is 15 amino acids long. The chain's CDR3 is CASSLSQGIRTEAFF. The CDR3 nucleotides are TGTGCCAGCAGCCTCTCACAGGGGATAAGAACTGAAGCTTTCTTT.

The chain carries TRBV5-5 and TRBJ1-5; no definite D call. V dropped 4 bases and J dropped 0 bases, with 14 bases sitting between them. This CDR3 contains 16 residues. CDR1 and CDR2 from the germline V gene are SGHKS and YYEKEE (reference sequence). The CDR3 nucleotides are TGTGCCAGCAGCCCCCGGGTGGAGTCTAGCAATCAGCCCCAGCATTTT. It specifies CASSPRVESSNQPQHF.

This chain joins TRBV29-1 and TRBJ2-2, with D perhaps matching TRBD1 or TRBD2 (5 bases each). Germline V gene lookup returns CDR1 SQVTM and CDR2 ANQGSEA. V lost 7 bases to trimming and J lost 5 bases, with 11 bases between them. CDR3 length equals 12 residues. CDR3 in amino acids: CSGDRGTGELFF. DNA for the CDR3: TGCAGCGGGGACCGGGGTACCGGGGAGCTGTTTTTT.

The V and J genes are TRBV11-2 and TRBJ2-5, with no clear D. This CDR3 is 15 amino acids long. Germline V CDR1 and CDR2: SGHAT, FQNNGV. Trimming took 5 bases from V and 0 from J, leaving 13 bases between them. The CDR3 nucleotides read TGTGCCAGCAGCGTCACTCCGCGGAACCAAGAGACCCAGTACTTC. It encodes CASSVTPRNQETQYF.

The chain uses TRBV20-1 and TRBJ1-5; D not resolved. Deletions cut 0 bases from V and 0 bases from J, with 9 bases between. CDR1 and CDR2 (germline): DFQATT, SNEGSKA (reference sequence). This CDR3 has 15 amino acids. This chain's CDR3 is CSARDGEYSNQPQHF. DNA for the CDR3: TGCAGTGCTAGAGATGGCGAATATAGCAATCAGCCCCAGCATTTT.